This TCR beta chain appears in the sequencing data of a study of T-cell reconstitution after alpha-beta-depleted transplantation in children. Study-level results: Expanded graft clones numbering several hundred reportedly gave rise to alpha-beta T cells about two months after transplant. Elevated TCRbeta diversity at day 60 was traced, in some patients, to surviving recipient T cells and thymic progenitors. Fresh T-cell production supplied most of the T-cell counts and diversity seen one year after transplant.

Unique molecular identifiers were incorporated during preparation of the TCRbeta library. TCRdb reanalysed the PCR reads using MiXCR and keeps one entry per CDR3 protein. The data hold over 450,000 distinct CDR3 sequences, with over 9.5% observed a single time. Of note for this clonotype: Its antigen is not identified.

Germline V gene sequence: CDR1 MNHEY, CDR2 SVGAGI. Germline trimming cut 6 bases from V and 3 bases from J; bases unmatched to any gene: 8. The CDR3 length is 16 residues. This TCR was sampled from a child younger than 10 with inherited bone marrow failure, due to receive a stem cell transplant. The chain employs TRBV6-5 and TRBJ2-5; 12 bases are shared with TRBD2. Sequencing was performed on PBMCs, taken before TCRalphabeta/CD19-depleted stem cell transplant. CDR3 residues: CASRTRLAGEEETQYF. CDR3 DNA sequence: TGTGCCAGCAGGACCAGACTAGCGGGAGAGGAAGAGACCCAGTACTTC.